One sample yielded the 31 T cell receptor beta chains listed below, sequenced in a study of beta chain features in type 1 diabetes. Investigators reverse transcribed all isolated RNA, so they sequenced expressed TCRB transcripts. The table came from immunoSEQ multiplex PCR; TCRdb's copy has only in-frame clones and leaves some out. The repertoire has about 250,000 clones, 13% to 15% of them found once; the top ten carry about 0.024%. Material: naive CD4+ T cells from blood. The receptors were sampled from a woman aged 40 to 50 in good health.

The V and J genes are TRBV27 and TRBJ1-1; a weak D match, TRBD1 (6 bases). V lost 2 bases to trimming and J lost 6 bases, with 16 bases between them. The CDR3 contains 15 residues. Germline V gene data show CDR1 as MNHEY and CDR2 as SMNVEV (reference sequence). This CDR3 reads CASSLQRGGEPEAFF. The CDR3 region has the DNA TGTGCCAGCAGTTTACAACGAGGGGGGGAGCCTGAAGCTTTCTTT.

This clone has only a few counts. CDR3 sequence reads: CASSELSANSNQPQHF. DNA for the CDR3: TGTGCCAGCAGTGAACTGTCCGCTAATAGCAATCAGCCCCAGCATTTT. V is TRBV6-1 and J is TRBJ1-5; the D is unclear. The CDR3 is made up of 16 amino acids. Germline values: CDR1 MNHNS, CDR2 SASEGT. V was shortened by 2 bases and J by 0 bases, with 11 bases between the two germline ends.

The gene calls are TRBV5-1 and TRBJ1-1; D gene uncertain. The CDR3 contains 16 residues. Germline lookup yields CDR1 SGHRS and CDR2 YFSETQ. Trimming pared 0 bases from V and 10 bases from J, leaving 22 bases between. In DNA, the CDR3 is TGCGCCAGCAGCTTGGTCCCAGCTGTTGGTCTAGCGGGAGCTTTCTTT. It translates to CASSLVPAVGLAGAFF.

The V and J genes are TRBV5-1 and TRBJ1-1; tentative D call: TRBD1 (6 bases). The CDR3 spans 15 residues. Germline V gives CDR1 SGHRS, CDR2 YFSETQ. The V gene lost 4 bases and the J gene lost 0 bases, with 13 bases spanning the gap. As DNA, the CDR3 is TGCGCCAGCAGCAGCACCGGGACACTGAACACTGAAGCTTTCTTT. Residues: CASSSTGTLNTEAFF.

The genes are TRBV7-9 and TRBJ2-1; 10 nucleotides match TRBD2. Germline CDR1 SEHNR, CDR2 FQNEAQ (reference sequence). This CDR3 comprises 19 residues. V was pared by 0 bases and J by 1 base, with 9 bases of the junction left unmatched. The CDR3 sequence is CASSLAVAGGLGSYNEQFF. CDR3 nucleotide sequence: TGTGCCAGCAGCTTAGCGGTAGCGGGGGGTCTGGGATCCTACAATGAGCAGTTCTTC.

The chain has TRBV20-1 and TRBJ2-3; the D gene is possibly TRBD2 (5 bases). This CDR3 has 11 residues. The ends were cut back, 6 bases at V and 8 bases at J, with 12 bases in the middle. CDR1 is DFQATT and CDR2 is SNEGSKA in the germline V gene (reference sequence). The CDR3: CSAARTGTQYF. CDR3 sequence (DNA): TGCAGTGCGGCTAGGACTGGTACGCAGTATTTT.

This clone was observed a few times. This chain connects TRBV10-3 to TRBJ1-4; 7 positions match TRBD1. The J segment lost 7 bases and the V segment lost 0 bases, leaving 8 bases of the junction unmatched. The germline CDR1 and CDR2 sequences are ENHRY and SYGVKD. The CDR3 totals 16 residues. The CDR3 nucleotides are TGTGCCATCAGTGAGTCGACGGGACAGTCTGTTGAAAAACTGTTTTTT. It is translated as CAISESTGQSVEKLFF.

This clone was recorded a few times. The rearrangement joins TRBV29-1 to TRBJ1-1; no clear D gene. CDR3 length: 14 amino acids. Germline-derived CDR1 and CDR2 are SQVTM and ANQGSEA. Trimming shortened V by 3 bases and J by 0 bases, and 11 bases separated the two germline ends. The CDR3 sequence: CSVEGRLMNTEAFF. The DNA for the CDR3 is TGCAGCGTTGAGGGCAGGCTGATGAACACTGAAGCTTTCTTT.

V and J are TRBV28 and TRBJ2-7; D is uncertain. The V end lost 1 base, the J end lost 0 bases, and 7 bases lay between the germline ends. This CDR3 is 14 amino acids long. CDR1 and CDR2 (germline): MDHEN, SYDVKM. This chain's CDR3 is CASSLYPSSYEQYF. The CDR3 DNA is TGTGCCAGCAGTTTATATCCGAGCTCCTACGAGCAGTACTTC.

This clone was detected only a few times. V is TRBV5-4 and J is TRBJ1-2, with TRBD1 matching over 9 bases. This CDR3 has 18 residues. V was clipped by 4 bases and J by 4 bases; unmatched bases: 17. Looked up from germline, CDR1 is SGHNT and CDR2 is YYREEE (reference sequence). The chain's CDR3 is CASSPRGTGGPTLYGYTF. CDR3 sequence (DNA): TGTGCCAGCAGCCCCCGAGGAACAGGGGGCCCAACTCTCTATGGCTACACCTTC.

V is TRBV7-8 and J is TRBJ1-6, with D tentatively TRBD1 (6 bases). Germline V CDR1 and CDR2: SGHVS, FQNEAQ. V was cut by 6 bases and J by 6 bases, with 15 bases left in between. CDR3 length equals 15 residues. CDR3 sequence reads: CASRPDSPFNSPLHF. Written as DNA, the CDR3 is TGTGCCAGCAGGCCGGACAGCCCGTTTAATTCACCCCTCCACTTT.

The gene calls are TRBV4-3 and TRBJ2-5, with D unresolved. CDR1 is LGHNA, CDR2 YSLEER, per germline. V lost 4 bases and J 2 bases, leaving 8 bases between the germline ends. This CDR3 has 13 residues. In DNA, the CDR3 is TGCGCCAGCAGCCGGAGTGGACAAGAGACCCAGTACTTC. This encodes CASSRSGQETQYF.

This clone was observed a handful of times. V usage is TRBV7-2 and J usage is TRBJ1-3; tentatively, D is TRBD1 (5 bases). The V end lost 8 bases, the J end lost 0 bases, and 11 bases lay between the germline ends. This CDR3 is built from 14 residues. Germline V CDR1 and CDR2: SGHTA, FQGNSA. The CDR3 loop is CASGDSTSGNTIYF. CDR3 sequence (DNA): TGTGCCAGCGGAGACAGCACCTCTGGAAACACCATATATTTT.

The gene calls are TRBV4-1 and TRBJ1-1; no clear D gene. V was clipped by 1 base and J by 4 bases, with 16 bases between them. Germline CDR1 is MGHRA and CDR2 is YSYEKL. CDR3 size: 16 residues. CDR3 nucleotides: TGCGCCAGCAGCCAAGTGGGCAGTCCCCGGGGCACTGAAGCTTTCTTT. Translation gives CASSQVGSPRGTEAFF.

The chain joins TRBV18 to TRBJ1-2; 7 bases are shared with TRBD1. J gave up 6 bases and V 2 bases, and 6 bases lay outside the gene matches. In germline, CDR1 is KGHSH, CDR2 LQKENI. The CDR3 length is 14 residues. The CDR3 DNA reads TGTGCCAGCTCACCAGGGACAGCCCGAGATGGCTACACCTTC. Amino acid sequence: CASSPGTARDGYTF. The whole variable domain, remainder taken from reference TRBV18 and TRBJ1-2, is NAGVMQNPRHLVRRRGQEARLRCSPMKGHSHVYWYRQLPEEGLKFMVYLQKENIIDESGMPKERFSAEFPKEGPSILRIQQVVRGDSAAYFCASSPGTARDGYTFGSGTRLTVV.

The chain employs TRBV20-1 and TRBJ2-7, with a tentative D call TRBD2 (5 bases). The V gene's germline CDR1 is DFQATT and CDR2 SNEGSKA (reference sequence). The germline V and J ends were trimmed by 6 bases and 4 bases, with 7 bases remaining between them. The CDR3 loop spans 10 amino acids. The CDR3 spells CSARGYEQYF. CDR3 coding DNA: TGCAGTGCACGCGGGTACGAGCAGTACTTC.

V gene TRBV6-1 combines with J gene TRBJ1-5; 7 nucleotides align to TRBD1. V shed 4 bases, J shed 11 bases, and the junction held 8 bases outside the gene matches. The germline CDR1 and CDR2 sequences are MNHNS and SASEGT. The CDR3 extends over 13 amino acids. CDR3 sequence: CASSVDRVSTQHF. CDR3 in DNA: TGTGCCAGCAGTGTTGACAGGGTCAGCACCCAGCATTTT.

Note on this clone: Since a much larger clone is just one base distant, this may be a read error. The V call is TRBV18, the J call TRBJ2-3; 10 bases match TRBD1. The CDR3 contains 14 residues. Looked up from germline, CDR1 is KGHSH and CDR2 is LQKENI. Germline trimming cut 4 bases from V and 4 bases from J; bases unmatched to any gene: 2. DNA of the CDR3: TGTGCCAGCTCACTCGGACAGGGGGCAGATACGCAGTATTTT. This codes for CASSLGQGADTQYF.

V is TRBV5-1 and J is TRBJ1-1; D call uncertain. The length of the CDR3 is 14 residues. V was shortened by 2 bases and J by 2 bases, with 10 bases between the two germline ends. Germline values: CDR1 SGHRS, CDR2 YFSETQ. The CDR3 sequence: CASSLRSGNTEAFF. As DNA, the CDR3 is TGCGCCAGCAGCTTACGTTCGGGTAACACTGAAGCTTTCTTT.

Only a few counts were recorded for this clone. The chain links TRBV6-5 to TRBJ1-1; the D gene is possibly TRBD1 (6 bases). Germline assignment: CDR1 MNHEY and CDR2 SVGAGI. The CDR3 is made up of 13 amino acids. Between the trimmed V and J ends, which lost 6 bases and 4 bases, there was a span of 12 bases. CDR3 in DNA: TGTGCCAGCAGGAAAACAGGGTCCACTGAAGCTTTCTTT. Translated, it gives CASRKTGSTEAFF.

This clone was seen a handful of times. The chain joins TRBV19 to TRBJ2-7; 8 bases align to TRBD2. In germline, CDR1 is LNHDA, CDR2 SQIVND (reference sequence). The CDR3 covers 16 residues. With 10 bases clipped from V and 0 bases from J, the junction kept 14 bases outside the gene matches. DNA for the CDR3: TGTGCCACCAACCCGAATGGGGCGGGGGGCTCCTACGAGCAGTACTTC. Residues: CATNPNGAGGSYEQYF.

This clone was found a few times. This rearrangement joins TRBV2 to TRBJ2-2, with TRBD2 as a possible D gene (5 bases). Per the germline V gene, CDR1 is SNHLY and CDR2 is FYNNEI. CDR3 length: 15 amino acids. V was clipped by 7 bases and J by 0 bases, with 12 bases between them. The CDR3 here is CASNREAANTGELFF. DNA of the CDR3: TGTGCCAGCAATCGGGAAGCGGCGAACACCGGGGAGCTGTTTTTT.

V is TRBV19 and J is TRBJ2-6; possible D gene TRBD2, 6 bases. Per the germline V gene, CDR1 is LNHDA and CDR2 is SQIVND (reference sequence). V shed 7 bases and J shed 2 bases, with 12 bases lying between them. This CDR3 has 15 residues. For the CDR3, the DNA is TGTGCCAGTAACGGCGGGGCGGCTGGGGCCAACGTCCTGACTTTC. Its protein product is CASNGGAAGANVLTF.

This clone was detected only a few times. The J gene is TRBJ2-7, the V gene TRBV23-1, with D perhaps TRBD2 (5 bases). TRBV23-1 is marked as an open reading frame, function uncertain. The length of the CDR3 is 17 residues. The ends were cut back, 4 bases at V and 4 bases at J, with 23 bases in the middle. The CDR3 DNA follows: TGCGCCAGCAGTCTCTCCGGGAAAGGGAGTCCCACATACGAGCAGTACTTC. This gives the protein CASSLSGKGSPTYEQYF.

This clone was seen once. The chain recombines TRBV5-8 with TRBJ1-6, with TRBD1 matching 10 bases. The V gene's germline CDR1 is SGHTS and CDR2 YDEGEE. Losses at the gene ends were 4 bases for V and 9 bases for J; bases not matched to a gene: 7. The CDR3 runs 15 residues. As DNA, the CDR3 is TGTGCCAGCAGCGCGGGGACAGGGGCGCCTTCACCCCTCCACTTT. This translates into CASSAGTGAPSPLHF.

The chain carries TRBV9 and TRBJ2-2; D is possibly TRBD1 (5 bases). V was pared by 4 bases and J by 7 bases, with 8 bases between. Germline values: CDR1 SGDLS, CDR2 YYNGEE. The CDR3 runs to 12 residues. The CDR3, as DNA: TGTGCCAGCAGCTCAACAGGCGGGGAGCTGTTTTTT. Amino acid sequence: CASSSTGGELFF.

This clone was picked up a small number of times. This chain connects TRBV29-1 to TRBJ1-2; 9 nucleotides match TRBD1. V lost 0 bases, J lost 7 bases, and 12 bases stayed unmatched. CDR3 length: 16 amino acids. Germline CDR1 reads SQVTM; CDR2 reads ANQGSEA. The CDR3 region is CSVEDRNRGRRSGYTF. In DNA form, the CDR3 reads TGCAGCGTTGAAGATCGTAACAGGGGGCGGAGGAGTGGCTACACCTTC.

The V call is TRBV4-1, the J call TRBJ1-2; perhaps TRBD1 as D (5 bases). The ends were cut back, 0 bases at V and 1 base at J, with 12 bases in the middle. The CDR3 totals 16 residues. Germline CDR1 is MGHRA and CDR2 is YSYEKL. The CDR3 DNA is TGCGCCAGCAGCCAAGATCGGGGGGGTTATAACTATGGCTACACCTTC. Protein: CASSQDRGGYNYGYTF.

The chain recombines TRBV4-1 with TRBJ2-7; TRBD2 aligns across 10 bases. The germline CDR1 and CDR2 sequences are MGHRA and YSYEKL. Trimming cost V 2 bases and J 3 bases; bases outside gene matches: 4. CDR3 size: 15 residues. The CDR3 nucleotides read TGCGCCAGCAGCCAACCCCTAGCGGGGGTCTACGAGCAGTACTTC. Protein: CASSQPLAGVYEQYF.

This clone was picked up a small number of times. The CDR3 here is CASSQGGSADTQYF. The CDR3 DNA is TGTGCCAGCAGCCAAGGGGGCTCGGCAGATACGCAGTATTTT. The V call is TRBV14, the J call TRBJ2-3, with a possible D match to TRBD1 (5 bases). The CDR3 has 14 amino acids. V was cut by 1 base and J by 4 bases, with 9 bases left in between. Germline V gene data show CDR1 as SGHDN and CDR2 as FVKESK.

In its sample, this clone was seen a few times. The rearrangement joins TRBV6-4 to TRBJ2-1, with 9 bases lining up with TRBD2. The CDR3 runs 16 residues. J gave up 2 bases and V 8 bases, and 10 bases lay outside the gene matches. From germline, CDR1 is MRHNA and CDR2 SNTAGT. The CDR3 DNA sequence: TGTGCCAGCCCTGAGGGCCTAGCGGGGACCTACAATGAGCAGTTCTTC. It is translated as CASPEGLAGTYNEQFF.